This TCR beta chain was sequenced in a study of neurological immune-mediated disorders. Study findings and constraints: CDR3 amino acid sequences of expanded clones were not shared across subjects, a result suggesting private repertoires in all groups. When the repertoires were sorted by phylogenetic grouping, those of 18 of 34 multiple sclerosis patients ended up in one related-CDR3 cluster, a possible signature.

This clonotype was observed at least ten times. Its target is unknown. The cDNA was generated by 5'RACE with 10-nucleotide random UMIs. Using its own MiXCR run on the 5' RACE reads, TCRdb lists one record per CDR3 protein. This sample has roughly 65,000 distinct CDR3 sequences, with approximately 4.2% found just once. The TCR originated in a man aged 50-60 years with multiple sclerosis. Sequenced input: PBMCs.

The CDR3 DNA is TGCGCCAGCAGCTTGTCGGGTCCCTACGAGCAGTACTTC. The encoded protein is CASSLSGPYEQYF. This chain connects TRBV5-1 to TRBJ2-7; no clear D gene. Germline values: CDR1 SGHRS, CDR2 YFSETQ. The CDR3 is 13 amino acids. V lost 1 base, J lost 2 bases, and 7 bases lay in between. The whole variable domain, filled in from reference TRBV5-1 and TRBJ2-7, reads KAGVTQTPRYLIKTRGQQVTLSCSPISGHRSVSWYQQTPGQGLQFLFEYFSETQRNKGNFPGRFSGRQFSNSRSEMNVSTLELGDSALYLCASSLSGPYEQYFGPGTRLTVT.